This TCR beta chain was retrieved from a study of CD8+CD57+ T cells in acquired aplastic anemia. At the level of the study: DNA recovered from sorted CD4+ and CD8+ cells had a mean of approximately 3 ug. Study results and limitations: CD8+ Simpson's diversity in patients was not significantly different from that in controls.

Concerning this clonotype: Its target is not known.

Genomic DNA templated the TCR beta VDJ and CDR3 profiling. Via MiXCR, TCRdb re-called the reads, giving one row per CDR3 protein. The sample lists more than 150,000 distinct CDR3 sequences; 46% were seen once. The CDR3 runs to 15 residues. V lost 5 bases and J lost 1; bases outside the gene matches: 8. Germline CDR1 reads MGHDK; CDR2 reads SYGVNS. Sequencing was performed on sorted CD4+, CD8+, or CD8+CD57+ T cells (not recorded which) from PBMCs. This receptor was identified in a human donor in good health. The V call is TRBV25-1, the J call TRBJ2-7; 7 bases line up with TRBD2. CDR3 coding DNA: TGTGCCAGCAGTTACTCGGGGACTACATCCTACGAGCAGTACTTC. Its protein product is CASSYSGTTSYEQYF.